The 21 T cell receptor beta chains in this list originate from one sample, sequenced in a study of blood T cell repertoires in COVID-19. Produced via immunoSEQ multiplex PCR; TCRdb's table is partial and in-frame only. The sample records some 120,000 clones, 90% being singletons. Sequencing input: peripheral blood. These receptors were taken from a human donor with active COVID-19. The donor label of this sample is uncertain.

The V call is TRBV6-2 or TRBV6-3, the J call TRBJ1-2; 7 bases agree with TRBD1. The V and J ends lost 7 bases and 2 bases, in that order; junction bases with no gene match: 4. Germline V lookup: CDR1 MNHEY, CDR2 SVGEGT. The CDR3 runs 13 residues. The DNA for the CDR3 is TGTGCCAGCAACCCGACAGGGAACTATGGCTACACCTTC. Translating gives CASNPTGNYGYTF.

The J gene is TRBJ1-2, the V gene TRBV19, with TRBD1 identical over 9 bases. Germline CDR1 and CDR2: LNHDA and SQIVND (reference sequence). The length of the CDR3 is 14 residues. V dropped 8 bases and J dropped 2; count of bases not matched to a gene: 6. The CDR3 loop is CASAYRGLNYGYTF. The CDR3 bases are TGTGCCAGTGCGTACAGGGGGCTGAACTATGGCTACACCTTC. The full variable domain, rest sourced from reference TRBV19 and TRBJ1-2, is DGGITQSPKYLFRKEGQNVTLSCEQNLNHDAMYWYRQDPGQGLRLIYYSQIVNDFQKGDIAEGYSVSREKKESFPLTVTSAQKNPTAFYLCASAYRGLNYGYTFGSGTRLTVV.

V is TRBV7-2 and J is TRBJ1-6; 7 bases are a match to TRBD1. Trimming took 5 bases from V and 13 from J; bases not matched to a gene: 14. The germline CDR1 and CDR2 sequences are SGHTA and FQGNSA. The CDR3 is 15 residues long. CDR3 residues: CASSKQGPQRAPLHF. The CDR3 coding sequence is TGTGCCAGCAGCAAACAGGGGCCTCAAAGGGCTCCCCTCCACTTT.

The rearrangement uses TRBV15 and TRBJ1-6; D might be TRBD1 (5 bases). Per the germline V gene, CDR1 is LNHNV and CDR2 is YYDKDF (reference sequence). This CDR3 is 18 amino acids long. Trimming pared 3 bases from V and 0 bases from J, leaving 15 bases between. DNA for the CDR3: TGTGCCACCAGCAGGTCAGGGTCCCTAAGCTCCTATAATTCACCCCTCCACTTT. It specifies CATSRSGSLSSYNSPLHF.

The chain is built from TRBV6-5 and TRBJ2-7; D is perhaps TRBD2 (5 bases). The length of the CDR3 is 13 residues. The V end was cut by 5 bases, the J end by 3 bases, with 11 bases between. The germline V gene encodes CDR1 MNHEY and CDR2 SVGAGI. This CDR3 is CASSRPEVYEQYF. The CDR3 region has the DNA TGTGCCAGCAGTCGACCGGAGGTCTACGAGCAGTACTTC.

The rearrangement joins TRBV4-3 to TRBJ1-1; D is possibly TRBD1 (5 bases). Germline CDR1 reads LGHNA; CDR2 reads YSLEER. The CDR3 runs to 15 residues. Trimming shortened V by 1 base and J by 1 base, and 10 bases separated the two germline ends. CDR3 sequence (DNA): TGCGCCAGCAGCCAAGTGCGGGGGGGGAACACTGAAGCTTTCTTT. This translates into CASSQVRGGNTEAFF.

V gene TRBV6-5 combines with J gene TRBJ2-7, with a tentative D call TRBD2 (7 bases). The CDR3 sequence is 13 residues long. Germline V gene lookup returns CDR1 MNHEY and CDR2 SVGAGI. The V and J ends lost 6 bases and 8 bases respectively, with 17 bases between them. CDR3 region: CASRVRGQPKQYF. The CDR3 nucleotides read TGTGCCAGCAGGGTGCGGGGGCAGCCTAAGCAGTACTTC.

The chain recombines TRBV29-1 with TRBJ1-4; TRBD1 is a possible D gene (6 bases). Trimming removed 7 bases from V and 8 bases from J, with 14 bases in between. CDR1 and CDR2 from the germline V gene are SQVTM and ANQGSEA. This CDR3 comprises 12 residues. CDR3 protein: CSGSRGGEKLFF. As DNA, the CDR3 is TGCAGCGGAAGCAGGGGAGGGGAAAAACTGTTTTTT.

The rearrangement uses TRBV4-1 and TRBJ2-2; D is possibly TRBD2 (5 bases). This CDR3 has 17 amino acids. Between the trimmed V and J ends, which lost 0 bases and 6 bases, there was a span of 17 bases. Germline values: CDR1 MGHRA, CDR2 YSYEKL. In DNA, the CDR3 is TGCGCCAGCAGCCAAGAAGGCCGCGGGTATTACGCCGGGGAGCTGTTTTTT. Its protein is CASSQEGRGYYAGELFF.

This sequence joins TRBV6-5 and TRBJ1-3, with 10 bases aligning to TRBD1. J gave up 4 bases and V 3 bases, and 6 bases lay outside the gene matches. Germline lookup yields CDR1 MNHEY and CDR2 SVGAGI. CDR3 length: 16 amino acids. CDR3 sequence reads: CASSYRRDRGGNTIYF. CDR3 bases: TGTGCCAGCAGTTATCGCCGGGACAGGGGAGGAAACACCATATATTTT.

The rearrangement joins TRBV3-1 (or the pseudogene TRBV3-2) to TRBJ2-5, with D perhaps TRBD2 (6 bases). Germline V CDR1 and CDR2: LGHDT, YNNKEL (reference sequence). There are 15 residues in the CDR3. V dropped 8 bases and J dropped 5 bases, with 21 bases sitting between them. This CDR3 is CASDHPGRGLETQYF. The CDR3 DNA sequence: TGTGCCAGCGACCACCCGGGCCGGGGGTTGGAGACCCAGTACTTC.

The J gene is TRBJ1-1, the V gene TRBV7-8; 7 bases fit TRBD1. CDR1 and CDR2 (germline): SGHVS, FQNEAQ. This CDR3 has 14 residues. The trim removed 2 bases at V and 5 bases at J, leaving 5 bases unmatched. In nucleotides, the CDR3 is TGTGCCAGCAGCTTACAGGGGGATTCGACTGAAGCTTTCTTT. The encoded protein is CASSLQGDSTEAFF.

The V and J genes are TRBV7-2 and TRBJ2-7, with TRBD2 matching over 7 bases. Germline assignment: CDR1 SGHTA and CDR2 FQGNSA. CDR3 length: 14 amino acids. J gave up 1 base and V 2 bases, and 2 bases lay outside the gene matches. The DNA of the CDR3 is TGTGCCAGCAGCTTAAACGGGGGGTCCTACGAGCAGTACTTC. Its translation is CASSLNGGSYEQYF. The full variable domain, rest sourced from reference TRBV7-2 and TRBJ2-7, is GAGVSQSPSNKVTEKGKDVELRCDPISGHTALYWYRQSLGQGLEFLIYFQGNSAPDKSGLPSDRFSAERTGGSVSTLTIQRTQQEDSAVYLCASSLNGGSYEQYFGPGTRLTVT.

This clone was seen a handful of times. The chain uses TRBV28 and TRBJ1-5, with unresolved D. Germline V gene data show CDR1 as MDHEN and CDR2 as SYDVKM. The CDR3 runs 15 residues. Trimming left V 0 bases short and J 1 base short, with 7 bases between. This chain's CDR3 is CASSLWAVSNQPQHF. CDR3 DNA sequence: TGTGCCAGCAGTTTATGGGCAGTCAGCAATCAGCCCCAGCATTTT.

The chain employs TRBV19 and TRBJ2-5; the match to TRBD2 covers 13 bases. This CDR3 has 15 residues. CDR1 LNHDA and CDR2 SQIVND come from the germline V gene (reference sequence). Germline trimming cut 5 bases from V and 2 bases from J; bases unmatched to any gene: 2. In DNA form, the CDR3 reads TGTGCCAGTAGTCTGGGACTAGCGGGGCAAGAGACCCAGTACTTC. Translating gives CASSLGLAGQETQYF. Full variable domain (remainder filled in from reference TRBV19 and TRBJ2-5): DGGITQSPKYLFRKEGQNVTLSCEQNLNHDAMYWYRQDPGQGLRLIYYSQIVNDFQKGDIAEGYSVSREKKESFPLTVTSAQKNPTAFYLCASSLGLAGQETQYFGPGTRLLVL.

V is TRBV2 and J is TRBJ1-5, with TRBD1 matching 9 bases. The V segment lost 6 bases and the J segment 3 bases; nucleotides outside the gene matches: 6. The CDR3 is 15 residues long. Per germline, CDR1 SNHLY and CDR2 FYNNEI. In DNA, the CDR3 is TGTGCCAGCAGAAAGGACAGGGGAGACAATCAGCCCCAGCATTTT. It codes for CASRKDRGDNQPQHF.

The V call is TRBV10-3, the J call TRBJ2-7, with TRBD1 matching 7 bases. CDR1 and CDR2 (germline): ENHRY, SYGVKD. Unmatched junction bases numbered 13, after V lost 4 bases and J lost 7 bases. The CDR3 runs to 15 residues. The CDR3 nucleotides are TGTGCCATCAGTGTAACCGGGACAGCGGCAGGGGAGCAGTACTTC. The encoded protein is CAISVTGTAAGEQYF.

This clone appeared once. This chain's CDR3 is CASSSTVFRGYTF. CDR3 sequence (DNA): TGTGCCAGCAGTTCAACGGTCTTCAGGGGCTACACCTTC. The chain combines TRBV28 with TRBJ1-2; D not certain. Deletions cut 4 bases from V and 8 bases from J, with 14 bases between. The germline CDR1 and CDR2 sequences are MDHEN and SYDVKM. The CDR3 loop spans 13 amino acids.

The V and J genes are TRBV5-1 and TRBJ2-7, with 7 bases matching TRBD1. CDR1 and CDR2 (germline): SGHRS, YFSETQ. The CDR3 is 14 amino acids. The ends lost 4 bases at V and 5 bases at J; junction bases unmatched: 9. CDR3 nucleotide sequence: TGCGCCAGCAGCGCCGGGACAGAGGTGGACGAGCAGTACTTC. Translating it yields CASSAGTEVDEQYF.

The rearrangement links TRBV7-2 to TRBJ2-7; TRBD2 matches 7 bases. The trim removed 5 bases at V and 3 bases at J, leaving 10 bases unmatched. Germline loops: CDR1 SGHTA, CDR2 FQGNSA. CDR3 length equals 15 residues. This chain's CDR3 is CASSTGLGVHYEQYF. CDR3 DNA: TGTGCCAGCAGCACCGGACTAGGGGTACACTACGAGCAGTACTTC.

The V and J genes are TRBV19 and TRBJ2-6; tentatively, D is TRBD1 (5 bases). The CDR3 extends over 15 amino acids. Trimming left V 4 bases short and J 0 bases short, with 7 bases between. CDR1 LNHDA and CDR2 SQIVND come from the germline V gene (reference sequence). The CDR3 loop is CASSTQGSGANVLTF. The CDR3 region has the DNA TGTGCCAGTAGTACTCAGGGCTCTGGGGCCAACGTCCTGACTTTC.